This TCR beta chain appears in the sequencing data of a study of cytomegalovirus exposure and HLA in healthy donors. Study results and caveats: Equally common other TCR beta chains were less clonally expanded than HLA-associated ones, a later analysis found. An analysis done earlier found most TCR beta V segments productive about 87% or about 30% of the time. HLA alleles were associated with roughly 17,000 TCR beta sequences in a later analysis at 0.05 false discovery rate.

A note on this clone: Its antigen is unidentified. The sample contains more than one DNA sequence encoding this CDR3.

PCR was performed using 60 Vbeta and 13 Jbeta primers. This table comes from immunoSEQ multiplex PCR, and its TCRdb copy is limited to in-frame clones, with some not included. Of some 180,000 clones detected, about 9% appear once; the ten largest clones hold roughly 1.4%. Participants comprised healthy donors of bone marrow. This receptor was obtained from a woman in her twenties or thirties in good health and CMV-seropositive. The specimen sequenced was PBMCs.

The CDR3 nucleotides are TGTGCCAGCAGCTTGGTGTGGCTAGCGGGAACAACACGTACAGATACGCAGTATTTT. Its protein is CASSLVWLAGTTRTDTQYF. The rearrangement joins TRBV5-6 to TRBJ2-3; 9 nucleotides agree with TRBD2. The ends lost 0 bases at V and 3 bases at J; junction bases unmatched: 14. Per germline, CDR1 SGHDT and CDR2 YYEEEE. CDR3 length: 19 amino acids.